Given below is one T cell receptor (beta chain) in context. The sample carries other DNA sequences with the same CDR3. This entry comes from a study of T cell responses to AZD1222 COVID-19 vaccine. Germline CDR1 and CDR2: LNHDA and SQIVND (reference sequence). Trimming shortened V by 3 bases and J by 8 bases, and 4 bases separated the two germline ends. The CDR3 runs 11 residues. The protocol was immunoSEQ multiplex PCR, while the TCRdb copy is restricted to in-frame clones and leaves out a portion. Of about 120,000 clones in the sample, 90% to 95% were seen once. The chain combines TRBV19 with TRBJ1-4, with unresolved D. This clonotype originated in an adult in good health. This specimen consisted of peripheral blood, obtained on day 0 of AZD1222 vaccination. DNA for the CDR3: TGTGCCAGTAGTATGGGGGAAAAACTGTTTTTT. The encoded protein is CASSMGEKLFF.